The sequence of this TCR beta chain was determined in a study of OX40 agonist ivuxolimab in advanced cancers. V lost 4 bases and J 0 bases, leaving 10 bases between the germline ends. This CDR3 contains 14 residues. CDR1 and CDR2 from the germline V gene are SGHRS and YFSETQ. Sequencing was performed with immunoSEQ multiplex PCR; in TCRdb, only in-frame clones are kept and a portion is missing. The table has 65,000 to 90,000 clones, roughly 85% seen once; the top ten hold about 0.6%. Patients had blood sampled at baseline and again on cycle 4 day 1 and cycle 7 day 1. Note on this clone: Its matching antigen is unknown.

Findings and limits, study-wide: At 0.1 to 3.0 mg/kg and by week 6, clonal expansion occurred in CD4+ and CD8+ blood T cells.

The sequence was obtained from an adult with an advanced solid tumor such as melanoma, head and neck, liver or kidney cancer. The material sequenced was CD4+ or CD8+ T cells sorted from blood, taken in a trial of the OX40 agonist ivuxolimab. This chain uses TRBV5-1 with TRBJ1-2, with D unclear. The CDR3 protein is CASSTVSSNYGYTF. As DNA, the CDR3 is TGCGCCAGCAGCACAGTCAGCTCTAACTATGGCTACACCTTC.